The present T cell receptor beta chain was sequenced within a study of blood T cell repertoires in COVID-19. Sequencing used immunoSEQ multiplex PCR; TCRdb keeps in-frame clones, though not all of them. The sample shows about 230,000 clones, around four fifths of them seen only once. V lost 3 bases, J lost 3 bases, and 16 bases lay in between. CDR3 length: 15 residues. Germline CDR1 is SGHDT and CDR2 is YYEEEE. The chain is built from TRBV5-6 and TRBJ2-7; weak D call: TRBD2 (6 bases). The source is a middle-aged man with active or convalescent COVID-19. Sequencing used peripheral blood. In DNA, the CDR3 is TGTGCCAGCAGCTCAGGAGGGTTCGGCTACTACGAGCAGTACTTC. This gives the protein CASSSGGFGYYEQYF.